Listed below are T cell receptor beta chains from one sample, sequenced in a study of human T cells and chemical hapten exposure. TCRdb re-called the RACE reads with MiXCR, one entry per CDR3 protein. The repertoire has 75,000 to 100,000 distinct CDR3 sequences, 9.5% to 15% of them found once; the top ten carry 2.1%. The sequencing here drew on whole blood, taken in connection with sensitization to the hapten diphenylcyclopropenone (DPC). The receptor set was obtained from a woman between 40 and 55 years old with alopecia areata. Some clones in this sample may be carry-over from other donors' samples. Each CDR3 is given with its conserved first and last residue. Each record gives: D gene, CDR3 length, clone size, V gene, J gene, CDR3 protein, CDR3 DNA. D genes are given only for firm matches. Size is omitted from some rows. Given values are once, few, many or a class for expanded clones.

>TRBD2|16|many|TRBV4-3|TRBJ2-1
CASAPGMTSGFNEQFF
TGCGCCAGCGCACCTGGGATGACTAGCGGGTTTAATGAGCAGTTCTTC
>-|13|-|TRBV19|TRBJ1-5
CASSIDLGQPQHF
TGTGCCAGTAGTATAGATCTAGGTCAGCCCCAGCATTTT
>-|16|-|TRBV12-3/TRBV12-4|TRBJ2-1
CASSWGLPGGFNEQFF
TGTGCCAGCAGTTGGGGACTTCCTGGGGGTTTCAATGAGCAGTTCTTC
>TRBD1|14|few|TRBV30|TRBJ1-5
CAWSVGTGNQPQHF
TGTGCCTGGAGTGTTGGGACAGGCAATCAGCCCCAGCATTTT
>-|16|many|TRBV5-1|TRBJ1-1
CASSLDPSRINTEAFF
TGCGCCAGCAGCTTGGACCCCAGCCGAATCAACACTGAAGCTTTCTTT
>-|13|many|TRBV5-6|TRBJ1-2
CASSTEDSYGYTF
TGTGCCAGCAGCACTGAGGACAGCTATGGCTACACCTTC
>-|15|-|TRBV11-2|TRBJ2-3
CASSLVRPGTDTQYF
TGTGCCAGCAGCTTAGTTCGGCCGGGCACAGATACGCAGTATTTT
>-|14|few|TRBV3-1|TRBJ1-2
CASSHGTKGFGYTF
TGTGCCAGCAGCCACGGTACGAAGGGGTTCGGCTACACCTTC
>-|22|few|TRBV21-1|TRBJ1-5
CASSPSPGETPMDRDSNQPQHF
TGTGCCAGCAGCCCTAGCCCAGGGGAAACCCCCATGGATCGCGATAGCAATCAGCCCCAGCATTTT
>-|14|-|TRBV27|TRBJ1-1
CASSPLTMNTEAFF
TGTGCCAGCAGTCCTCTGACAATGAACACTGAAGCTTTCTTT
>-|14|-|TRBV2|TRBJ1-1
CASNIQGRNTEAFF
TGTGCCAGCAATATACAGGGTAGGAACACTGAAGCTTTCTTT
>TRBD2|19|many|TRBV20-1|TRBJ2-1
CSARDPTSGKPLSYNEQFF
TGCAGTGCTAGAGATCCGACTAGCGGGAAACCCTTATCCTACAATGAGCAGTTCTTC
>-|13|-|TRBV7-6|TRBJ1-1
CASSTQGDTEAFF
TGTGCCAGCAGCACTCAGGGAGACACTGAAGCTTTCTTT
>TRBD2|18|few|TRBV7-9|TRBJ2-3
CASSTTSGRGGGADTQYF
TGTGCCAGCAGCACGACTAGCGGGAGGGGAGGAGGTGCAGATACGCAGTATTTT
>-|16|few|TRBV21-1|TRBJ2-1
CASSEPGLAGEGEQFF
TGTGCCAGCAGCGAACCGGGACTAGCGGGAGAGGGTGAGCAGTTCTTC
>-|12|few|TRBV14|TRBJ2-7
CASSQDSVGQYF
TGTGCCAGCAGCCAAGATTCCGTGGGGCAGTACTTC
>-|13|-|TRBV12-3/TRBV12-4|TRBJ1-2
CASGVRGNYGYTF
TGTGCCAGCGGGGTCCGGGGAAACTATGGCTACACCTTC
>-|14|few|TRBV20-1|TRBJ2-1
CSAKGRGRYNEQFF
TGCAGTGCTAAGGGGCGCGGCCGATACAATGAGCAGTTCTTC
>-|15|-|TRBV27|TRBJ1-1
CASSLWGSGDTEAFF
TGTGCCAGCAGTTTATGGGGATCCGGTGACACTGAAGCTTTCTTT
>-|12|few|TRBV7-2|TRBJ2-1
CASSHLYDEQFF
TGTGCCAGCAGCCACCTTTACGATGAGCAGTTCTTC